Described below is a single T cell receptor (beta chain) sequence and its context. Its cognate antigen is unknown. These data are taken from a study of STAT3 mutations in large granular lymphocyte leukemia. Notes on the study in general: Some patients had dominant TCR clones larger than their STAT3 mutant burden. Clonal expansion was inferred from samples taken at other timepoints. Every T-LGLL patient had at least one immunodominant TCRbeta clonotype.

The CDR3 loop spans 15 amino acids. The germline V gene has CDR1 LNHDA and CDR2 SQIVND (reference sequence). Trimming took 3 bases from V and 2 from J, leaving 13 bases between them. TCRbeta libraries averaged around 39,000 productive templates per sample. The data were produced by immunoSEQ multiplex PCR, yet TCRdb's version contains in-frame clones alone and is incomplete. The sample carries about 12,000 clones, just over 85% recorded once. The sample consisted of PBMCs. This chain connects TRBV19 to TRBJ1-1; no definite D call. This clonotype was obtained from a human donor with T large granular lymphocyte leukemia. Some clones in this sample may be carry-over from other donors' samples. This chain's CDR3 is CASSMVTDSNTEAFF. CDR3 nucleotide sequence: TGTGCCAGTAGTATGGTAACGGATTCTAACACTGAAGCTTTCTTT.